Below are 22 T cell receptor beta chains sequenced from a single sample in a study of cytomegalovirus exposure and HLA in healthy donors. In the PCR, 60 Vbeta and 13 Jbeta primers were used. Sequencing used immunoSEQ multiplex PCR; TCRdb keeps in-frame clones, though not all of them. Of about 260,000 clones in the sample, 80% to 90% were seen once. Source material: PBMCs. The receptors come from a woman aged 40 to 50 in good health and CMV-seropositive.

In this sample, this clone turned up a few times. This chain joins TRBV7-9 and TRBJ1-2; a possible D gene is TRBD1 (6 bases). The CDR3 runs to 17 residues. The germline V gene encodes CDR1 SEHNR and CDR2 FQNEAQ (reference sequence). Trimming shortened V by 5 bases and J by 3 bases, and 22 bases separated the two germline ends. The DNA of the CDR3 is TGTGCCAGCAGCCCGACCACAGGGAAGGGGACGGACTATGGCTACACCTTC. Translated: CASSPTTGKGTDYGYTF.

V usage is TRBV5-5 and J usage is TRBJ2-1; D perhaps matches TRBD1 (5 bases). The CDR3 has 15 amino acids. Trimming shortened V by 2 bases and J by 5 bases, and 14 bases separated the two germline ends. The germline gives CDR1 SGHKS, CDR2 YYEKEE (reference sequence). CDR3 coding DNA: TGTGCCAGCAGCTTTACAGGTCTGGATAACAATGAGCAGTTCTTC. It yields the protein CASSFTGLDNNEQFF.

The chain uses TRBV28 and TRBJ1-1, with 8 bases fitting TRBD1. CDR3 length equals 14 residues. Germline CDR1 reads MDHEN; CDR2 reads SYDVKM. Unmatched junction bases numbered 5, after V lost 5 bases and J lost 3 bases. CDR3: CASSAQGGDTEAFF. The DNA of the CDR3 is TGTGCCAGCAGTGCACAGGGGGGAGACACTGAAGCTTTCTTT.

Details on this clone: The junction does not match germline at one end; this may be a read error. The V call is TRBV5-6, the J call TRBJ2-5; 12 positions agree with TRBD1. The length of the CDR3 is 14 residues. Germline CDR1 SGHDT, CDR2 YYEEEE. CDR3 sequence reads: CASSYRDRGLGSDF. DNA for the CDR3: TGTGCCAGCAGCTACCGGGACAGGGGGCTCGGGTCCGACTTC.

The chain combines TRBV19 with TRBJ2-1; maybe TRBD2 (5 bases). V lost 3 bases to trimming and J lost 12 bases, with 9 bases between them. Germline V gene lookup returns CDR1 LNHDA and CDR2 SQIVND (reference sequence). The CDR3 loop spans 11 amino acids. The CDR3 bases are TGTGCCAGTAGTATCGGGATTGTGCAGTTCTTC. Amino acid sequence: CASSIGIVQFF.

The chain carries TRBV14 and TRBJ1-2, with D unresolved. CDR3 size: 14 residues. V dropped 0 bases and J dropped 5 bases, with 10 bases sitting between them. Germline V CDR1 and CDR2: SGHDN, FVKESK. The CDR3 DNA reads as TGTGCCAGCAGCCAAGAGAATCCTACTTATGGCTACACCTTC. It codes for CASSQENPTYGYTF.

The rearrangement joins TRBV25-1 to TRBJ1-4, with D perhaps matching TRBD1 (6 bases). Germline-derived CDR1 and CDR2 are MGHDK and SYGVNS. The CDR3 is 13 residues long. The V end lost 9 bases, the J end lost 2 bases, and 10 bases lay between the germline ends. DNA of the CDR3: TGTGCCAGTAGAGACAGGACTAATGAAAAACTGTTTTTT. This encodes CASRDRTNEKLFF. The full variable domain, with the rest looked up from reference TRBV25-1 and TRBJ1-4, is EADIYQTPRYLVIGTGKKITLECSQTMGHDKMYWYQQDPGMELHLIHYSYGVNSTEKGDLSSESTVSRIRTEHFPLTLESARPSHTSQYLCASRDRTNEKLFFGSGTQLSVL.

V usage is TRBV6-5 and J usage is TRBJ2-2, with D perhaps matching TRBD2 (6 bases). Germline CDR1 is MNHEY and CDR2 is SVGAGI. The CDR3 sequence is 14 residues long. Trimming shortened V by 5 bases and J by 7 bases, and 14 bases separated the two germline ends. Here the CDR3 reads CASSGLGGNGELFF. The CDR3 coding sequence is TGTGCCAGCAGTGGGCTTGGAGGGAACGGGGAGCTGTTTTTT.

This CDR3 reads CAISEPTGSSPYEQYF. CDR3 bases: TGTGCCATCAGTGAGCCCACAGGGTCTAGCCCCTACGAGCAGTACTTC. The genes are TRBV10-3 and TRBJ2-7; maybe TRBD1 (6 bases). The V end was cut by 2 bases, the J end by 2 bases, with 16 bases between. CDR3 length: 16 amino acids. Germline V lookup: CDR1 ENHRY, CDR2 SYGVKD.

The CDR3 DNA is TGCGCCAGCAACACCGGGACTGACTACGAGCAGTACTTC. Residues: CASNTGTDYEQYF. The genes are TRBV5-1 and TRBJ2-7, with D possibly matching TRBD2 (6 bases). V lost 6 bases and J 3 bases, leaving 13 bases between the germline ends. Per germline, CDR1 SGHRS and CDR2 YFSETQ. The CDR3 spans 13 residues.

The chain is built from TRBV30 and TRBJ1-4; the D gene is possibly TRBD1 (6 bases). V was trimmed by 8 bases and J by 7 bases, leaving 11 bases between them. Germline CDR1 GTSNPN, CDR2 SVGIG (reference sequence). The CDR3 is 11 amino acids. CDR3 in amino acids: CAGRDTEKLFF. DNA of the CDR3: TGTGCCGGCCGGGACACTGAAAAACTGTTTTTT.

This clone was seen only once. This sequence joins TRBV20-1 and TRBJ2-3; D unresolved. The germline V and J ends were trimmed by 6 bases and 3 bases, with 7 bases remaining between them. The CDR3 is 11 amino acids. CDR1 is DFQATT and CDR2 is SNEGSKA in the germline V gene (reference sequence). The CDR3 DNA reads TGCAGTGCCCCAGTAACAGATACGCAGTATTTT. Protein product: CSAPVTDTQYF.

In DNA, the CDR3 is TGTGCCAGCAGCCCGGACAGGGCGACACACAGCGGTGAGCAGTTCTTC. Translation gives CASSPDRATHSGEQFF. This rearrangement joins TRBV7-2 to TRBJ2-1, with TRBD1 matching over 8 bases. CDR3 size: 16 residues. V shed 5 bases and J 9 bases; nucleotides not matched to a gene: 15. The germline CDR1 and CDR2 sequences are SGHTA and FQGNSA.

The chain carries TRBV19 and TRBJ1-2; D not resolved. The germline CDR1 and CDR2 sequences are LNHDA and SQIVND (reference sequence). This CDR3 has 14 amino acids. The ends were cut back, 7 bases at V and 3 bases at J, with 15 bases in the middle. The CDR3 loop reads CASTTTGRDYGYTF. CDR3 nucleotide sequence: TGTGCCAGTACCACGACCGGGAGAGACTATGGCTACACCTTC.

This chain connects TRBV7-2 to TRBJ2-1; D not resolved. The CDR3 runs 16 residues. Trimming cost V 1 base and J 0 bases, with 10 bases left between them. CDR1 SGHTA and CDR2 FQGNSA come from the germline V gene. CDR3 amino acids: CASSLGYGSSYNEQFF. The CDR3, as DNA: TGTGCCAGCAGCTTAGGATACGGTAGCTCCTACAATGAGCAGTTCTTC. Together with reference TRBV7-2 and TRBJ2-1, the CDR3 gives the full variable domain: GAGVSQSPSNKVTEKGKDVELRCDPISGHTALYWYRQSLGQGLEFLIYFQGNSAPDKSGLPSDRFSAERTGGSVSTLTIQRTQQEDSAVYLCASSLGYGSSYNEQFFGPGTRLTVL.

The V call is TRBV28, the J call TRBJ1-2; D might be TRBD1 (6 bases). The CDR3 has 15 residues. Trimming cost V 10 bases and J 4 bases, with 22 bases left between them. Germline V gene lookup returns CDR1 MDHEN and CDR2 SYDVKM. CDR3 sequence reads: CAIHSRDISIYGYTF. CDR3 coding DNA: TGTGCCATCCATTCCCGGGACATCTCTATCTATGGCTACACCTTC.

The chain's CDR3 is CASSQDRGGGNQPQHF. The DNA for the CDR3 is TGTGCCAGCAGCCAAGATCGCGGGGGTGGCAATCAGCCCCAGCATTTT. J is TRBJ1-5 and V is TRBV4-2; possibly TRBD1 for D (5 bases). CDR3 size: 16 residues. V was clipped by 0 bases and J by 2 bases, with 11 bases between them. CDR1 and CDR2 from the germline V gene are LGHNA and YNFKEQ.

CDR3 protein: CAISGTSGNWGQETQYF. Written as DNA, the CDR3 is TGTGCCATCAGTGGGACTAGCGGGAATTGGGGACAAGAGACCCAGTACTTC. V gene TRBV10-3 combines with J gene TRBJ2-5; 12 bases map to TRBD2. J was trimmed by 2 bases and V by 4 bases; bases with no gene match: 8. Germline assignment: CDR1 ENHRY and CDR2 SYGVKD. The CDR3 is 17 amino acids.

The J gene is TRBJ2-4, the V gene TRBV6-5; D is possibly TRBD1 (6 bases). CDR1 is MNHEY and CDR2 is SVGAGI in the germline V gene. CDR3 length: 15 residues. V lost 5 bases and J 7 bases, leaving 18 bases between the germline ends. Here the CDR3 DNA reads TGTGCCAGCAGTGCCCTACAGGGATGGGGGAACATTCAGTACTTC. This translates into CASSALQGWGNIQYF.

The V and J genes are TRBV13 and TRBJ1-1; no reliable D call. V was cut by 0 bases and J by 8 bases, with 10 bases left in between. The germline CDR1 and CDR2 sequences are PRHDT and FYEKMQ (reference sequence). The CDR3 contains 13 residues. The CDR3, as DNA: TGTGCCAGCAGCTTAGGTCGCGGTCGCGAAGCTTTCTTT. It translates to CASSLGRGREAFF.

The chain recombines TRBV19 with TRBJ1-1; no clear D gene. The CDR3 is made up of 13 amino acids. Germline V lookup: CDR1 LNHDA, CDR2 SQIVND (reference sequence). Trimming cost V 4 bases and J 2 bases, with 8 bases left between them. Here the CDR3 reads CASSNWTNTEAFF. In nucleotides, the CDR3 is TGTGCCAGTAGTAACTGGACTAACACTGAAGCTTTCTTT.

CDR3 region: CASSPNRVTEAFF. In DNA form, the CDR3 reads TGTGCCAGCAGCCCCAACCGGGTCACTGAAGCTTTCTTT. The J gene is TRBJ1-1, the V gene TRBV7-2; D is unclear. Germline CDR1 is SGHTA and CDR2 is FQGNSA. The CDR3 contains 13 residues. Trimming removed 5 bases from V and 4 bases from J, with 11 bases in between.